The present T cell receptor (beta chain) was sequenced within a study of CD8 T cells in ankylosing spondylitis (dated by TCRdb to about 2017). Regarding the research as a whole: To find TCR variants linked to disease, the study profiled T cell receptor beta repertoires in ankylosing spondylitis patients and healthy donors. The full study cohort comprised 25 ankylosing spondylitis patients and 85 to 120 healthy donors. Samples of peripheral blood were taken, and for ankylosing spondylitis patients, synovial fluid was collected as well. What the work shows at the level of the full study, not this receptor alone: In peripheral blood, the disease-linked clones were found at relatively low frequencies and had a CD8+ phenotype. Some motif variants had previously been reported in the synovial fluid and blood of reactive arthritis patients, which suggests shared mechanisms of disease initiation. The disease-linked clones were reported as significantly enriched in matched synovial fluid samples from ankylosing spondylitis patients. Blood from ankylosing spondylitis patients appeared to be characterized by a TCR beta motif composed of about 8 highly homologous amino acid variants.

The instrument given in TCRdb is Illumina HiSeq 2500. Quantitative 5'-RACE with molecular barcodes was used to prepare TCR beta libraries. Per the authors' processing: A new computational method, built on a probabilistic model of VDJ rearrangement, was used to identify disease-linked TCR variants. TCRdb reprocessed the public reads (quality trimming at Q25 with fastp, clone calling with MiXCR) and kept in-frame beta chains. CDR3 protein duplicates are merged, each entry listing the most common genes and DNA. The V and J calls shown here were made by TCRdb, not taken from the authors' results. A total of roughly 200,000 distinct CDR3 sequences appear in this sample, 20% to 30% of them only once. Of the sample, approximately 6.6% is held by the ten largest clones. V gives up 2 bases and J gives up 1 base, and the segment between their germline ends measures 8 bases. For CDR1 and CDR2, the germline V gene lists SGHAT and FQNNGV. Measured from the cysteine to the phenylalanine, the CDR3 is 15 residues long. Of the read, only the CDR3 DNA is kept; its 45 bases are in frame from base 1.

At least ten counts were recorded for this clonotype. The specificity of this receptor is unknown. It has no much larger one-base neighbor in the sample; base qualities were not kept. This receptor was taken from a male donor with ankylosing spondylitis or in good health (not recorded which). Recombination linked TRBV11-2 to TRBJ2-2, with the D segment identity uncertain. Material: blood, either unsorted or a sorted T cell fraction (not recorded which). The nucleotides are TGTGCCAGCAGCTTACTGAGACAGAACACCGGGGAGCTGTTTTTT. It encodes CASSLLRQNTGELFF.